Below, one T cell receptor beta chain is given with its context. The target antigen is unknown. The data originate from a study of OX40 agonist ivuxolimab in advanced cancers. Study-level information: Dose-escalation cases comprised hepatocellular carcinoma, melanoma, renal cell or head and neck cancer. Regarding the study as a whole: Partial responders receiving 0.1-3.0 mg/kg showed among the lowest clonal expansion. On average, CD8+ T cells had more expanded clones than CD4+.

Looked up from germline, CDR1 is MNHEY and CDR2 is SVGAGI. CDR3 length: 14 amino acids. The ends were cut back, 7 bases at V and 6 bases at J, with 19 bases in the middle. Using immunoSEQ multiplex PCR, the repertoire was profiled, and TCRdb retains in-frame clones only, with some absent. The sample consists of 50,000 or so clones, around 86% of them appearing once. Sequencing used CD4+ or CD8+ T cells sorted from blood, obtained in a trial of the OX40 agonist ivuxolimab. The chain recombines TRBV6-5 with TRBJ2-7; D unresolved. This clonotype originated in an adult with an advanced solid tumor such as melanoma, head and neck, liver or kidney cancer. The CDR3 nucleotides read TGTGCCAGCACGGCTGCGACATTGGGTCGCGAGCAGTACTTC. Its protein product is CASTAATLGREQYF.